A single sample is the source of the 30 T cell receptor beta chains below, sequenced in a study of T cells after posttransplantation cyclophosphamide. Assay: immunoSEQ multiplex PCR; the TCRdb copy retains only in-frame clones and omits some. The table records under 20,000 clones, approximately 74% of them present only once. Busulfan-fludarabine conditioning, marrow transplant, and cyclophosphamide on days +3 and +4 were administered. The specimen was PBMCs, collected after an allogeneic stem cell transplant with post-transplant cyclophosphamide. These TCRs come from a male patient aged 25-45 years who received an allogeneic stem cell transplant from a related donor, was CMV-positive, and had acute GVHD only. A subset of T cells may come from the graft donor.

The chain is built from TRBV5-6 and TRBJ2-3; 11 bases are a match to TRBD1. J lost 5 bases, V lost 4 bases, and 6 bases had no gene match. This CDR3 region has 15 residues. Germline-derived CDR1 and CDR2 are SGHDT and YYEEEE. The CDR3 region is CASSGTGTGGDTQYF. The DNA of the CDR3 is TGTGCCAGCAGCGGAACCGGGACAGGGGGAGATACGCAGTATTTT. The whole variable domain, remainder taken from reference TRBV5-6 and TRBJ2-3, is DAGVTQSPTHLIKTRGQQVTLRCSPKSGHDTVSWYQQALGQGPQFIFQYYEEEERQRGNFPDRFSGHQFPNYSSELNVNALLLGDSALYLCASSGTGTGGDTQYFGPGTRLTVL.

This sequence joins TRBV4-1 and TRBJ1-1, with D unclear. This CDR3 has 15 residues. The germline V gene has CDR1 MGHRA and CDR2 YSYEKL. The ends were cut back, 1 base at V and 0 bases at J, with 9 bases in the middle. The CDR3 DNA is TGCGCCAGCAGCCAAGGGTACAGCTTGAACACTGAAGCTTTCTTT. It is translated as CASSQGYSLNTEAFF.

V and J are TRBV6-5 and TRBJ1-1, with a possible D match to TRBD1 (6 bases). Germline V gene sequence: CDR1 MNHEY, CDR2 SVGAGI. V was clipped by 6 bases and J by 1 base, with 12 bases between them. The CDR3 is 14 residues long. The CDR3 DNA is TGTGCCAGCAGCACTAAGACAGGGAACACTGAAGCTTTCTTT. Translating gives CASSTKTGNTEAFF.

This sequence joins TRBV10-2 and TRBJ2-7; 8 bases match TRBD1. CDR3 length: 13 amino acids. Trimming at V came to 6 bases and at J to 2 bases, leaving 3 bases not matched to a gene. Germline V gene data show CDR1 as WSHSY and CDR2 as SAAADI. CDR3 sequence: CASRGGQAYEQYF. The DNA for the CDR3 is TGCGCCAGCAGAGGGGGACAGGCCTACGAGCAGTACTTC.

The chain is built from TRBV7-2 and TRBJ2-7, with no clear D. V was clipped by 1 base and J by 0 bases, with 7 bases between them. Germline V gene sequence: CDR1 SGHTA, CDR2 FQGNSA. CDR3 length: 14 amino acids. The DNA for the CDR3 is TGTGCCAGCAGCTTAGATACCGGCTCCTACGAGCAGTACTTC. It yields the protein CASSLDTGSYEQYF.

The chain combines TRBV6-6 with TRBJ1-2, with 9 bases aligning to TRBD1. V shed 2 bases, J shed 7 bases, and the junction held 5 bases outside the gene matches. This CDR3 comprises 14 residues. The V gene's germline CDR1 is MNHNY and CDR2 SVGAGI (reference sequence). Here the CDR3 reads CASSYGRDRVGYTF. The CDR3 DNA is TGTGCCAGCAGTTACGGCCGGGACAGGGTTGGCTACACCTTC.

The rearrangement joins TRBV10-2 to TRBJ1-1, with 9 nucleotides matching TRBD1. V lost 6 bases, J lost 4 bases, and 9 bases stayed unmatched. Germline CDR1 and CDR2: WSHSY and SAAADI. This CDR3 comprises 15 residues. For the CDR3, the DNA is TGCGCCAGCAGCCCAAGGGACAGGGCGGGCACTGAAGCTTTCTTT. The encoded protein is CASSPRDRAGTEAFF.

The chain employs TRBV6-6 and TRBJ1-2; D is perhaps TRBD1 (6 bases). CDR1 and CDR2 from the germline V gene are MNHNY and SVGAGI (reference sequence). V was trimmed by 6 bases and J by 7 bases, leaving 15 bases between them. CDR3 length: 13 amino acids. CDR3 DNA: TGTGCCAGCAGCACAGGGCATTCCCCTGGCTACACCTTC. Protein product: CASSTGHSPGYTF.

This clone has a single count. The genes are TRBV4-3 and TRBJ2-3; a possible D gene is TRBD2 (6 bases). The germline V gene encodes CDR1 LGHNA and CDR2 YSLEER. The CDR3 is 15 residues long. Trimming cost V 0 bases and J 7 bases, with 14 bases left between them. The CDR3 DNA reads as TGCGCCAGCAGCCAAGATAAGGGCCTAGCGAATACGCAGTATTTT. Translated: CASSQDKGLANTQYF.

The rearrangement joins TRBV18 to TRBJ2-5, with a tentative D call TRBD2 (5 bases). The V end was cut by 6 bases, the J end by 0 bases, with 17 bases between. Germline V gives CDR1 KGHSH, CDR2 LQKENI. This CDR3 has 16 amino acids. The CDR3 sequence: CASSRWGAKDQETQYF. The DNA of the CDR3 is TGTGCCAGCTCGCGTTGGGGAGCAAAGGACCAAGAGACCCAGTACTTC.

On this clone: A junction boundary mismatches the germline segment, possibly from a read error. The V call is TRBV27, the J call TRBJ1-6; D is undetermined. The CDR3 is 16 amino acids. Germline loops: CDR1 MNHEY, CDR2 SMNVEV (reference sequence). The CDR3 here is CASSSTQVFGDSPLHF. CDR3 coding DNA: TGTGCCAGCAGTTCCACCCAGGTATTCGGGGATTCGCCCCTCCACTTT.

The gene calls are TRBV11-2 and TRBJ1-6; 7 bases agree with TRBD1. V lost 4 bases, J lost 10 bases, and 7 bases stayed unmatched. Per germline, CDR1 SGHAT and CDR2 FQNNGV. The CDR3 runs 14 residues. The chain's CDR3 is CASSSQGSRSPLHF. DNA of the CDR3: TGTGCCAGCAGCTCACAGGGGTCTCGCTCACCCCTCCACTTT.

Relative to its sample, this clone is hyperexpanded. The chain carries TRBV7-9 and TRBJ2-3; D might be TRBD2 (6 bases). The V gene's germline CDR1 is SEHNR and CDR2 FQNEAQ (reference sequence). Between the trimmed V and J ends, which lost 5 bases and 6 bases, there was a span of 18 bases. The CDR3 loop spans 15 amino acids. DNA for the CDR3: TGTGCCAGCAGCCCACCGACGGGGGAGAGGGATACGCAGTATTTT. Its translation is CASSPPTGERDTQYF.

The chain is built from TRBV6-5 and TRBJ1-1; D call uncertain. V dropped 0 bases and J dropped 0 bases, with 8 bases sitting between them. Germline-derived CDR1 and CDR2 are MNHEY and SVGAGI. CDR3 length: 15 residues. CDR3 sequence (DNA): TGTGCCAGCAGTTACTCGAGCGGCATGAACACTGAAGCTTTCTTT. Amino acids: CASSYSSGMNTEAFF.

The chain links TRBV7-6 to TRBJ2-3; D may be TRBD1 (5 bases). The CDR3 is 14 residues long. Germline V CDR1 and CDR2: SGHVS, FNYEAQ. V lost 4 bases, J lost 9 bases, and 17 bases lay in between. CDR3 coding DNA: TGTGCCAGCAGCTCGCGTCCACAGGATGGAACGCAGTATTTT. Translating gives CASSSRPQDGTQYF.

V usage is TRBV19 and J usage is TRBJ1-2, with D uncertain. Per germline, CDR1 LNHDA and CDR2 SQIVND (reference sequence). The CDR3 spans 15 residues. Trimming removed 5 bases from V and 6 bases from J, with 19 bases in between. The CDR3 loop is CASSGLGPGRHGYTF. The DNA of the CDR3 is TGTGCCAGTAGTGGACTTGGACCAGGCAGGCATGGCTACACCTTC.

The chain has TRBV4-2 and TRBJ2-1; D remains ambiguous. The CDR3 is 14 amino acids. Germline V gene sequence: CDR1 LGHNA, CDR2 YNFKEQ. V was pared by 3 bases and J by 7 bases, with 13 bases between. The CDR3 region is CASSQAFTMNEQFF. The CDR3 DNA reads TGTGCCAGCAGCCAGGCTTTTACTATGAATGAGCAGTTCTTC.

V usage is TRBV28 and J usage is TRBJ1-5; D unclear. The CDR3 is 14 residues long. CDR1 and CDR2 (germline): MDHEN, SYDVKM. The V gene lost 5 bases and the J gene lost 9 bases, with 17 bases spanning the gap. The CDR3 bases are TGTGCCAGCAGTAATCAGGACGGCGGGAGGCCCCAGCATTTT. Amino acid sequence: CASSNQDGGRPQHF.

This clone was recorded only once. CDR3 nucleotides: TGTGCCAGCAGTGAACGACAGGGCGACACCGGGGAGCTGTTTTTT. Translated: CASSERQGDTGELFF. This chain links TRBV9 with TRBJ2-2; TRBD1 aligns across 7 bases. The length of the CDR3 is 15 residues. V lost 5 bases and J lost 3; bases outside the gene matches: 7. CDR1 SGDLS and CDR2 YYNGEE come from the germline V gene.

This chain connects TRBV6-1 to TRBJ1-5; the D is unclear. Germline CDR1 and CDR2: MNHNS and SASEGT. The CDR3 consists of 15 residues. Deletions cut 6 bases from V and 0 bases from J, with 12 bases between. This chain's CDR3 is CASSATDYSNQPQHF. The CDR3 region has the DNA TGTGCCAGCAGCGCCACAGATTATAGCAATCAGCCCCAGCATTTT.

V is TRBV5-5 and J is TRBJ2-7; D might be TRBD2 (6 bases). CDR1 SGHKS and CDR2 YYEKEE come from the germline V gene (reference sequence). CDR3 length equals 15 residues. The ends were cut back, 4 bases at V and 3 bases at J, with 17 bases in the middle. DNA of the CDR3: TGTGCCAGCAGCGCCGGACCCTCGGAGGGCTACGAGCAGTACTTC. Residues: CASSAGPSEGYEQYF. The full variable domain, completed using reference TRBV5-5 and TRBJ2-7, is DAGVTQSPTHLIKTRGQQVTLRCSPISGHKSVSWYQQVLGQGPQFIFQYYEKEERGRGNFPDRFSARQFPNYSSELNVNALLLGDSALYLCASSAGPSEGYEQYFGPGTRLTVT.

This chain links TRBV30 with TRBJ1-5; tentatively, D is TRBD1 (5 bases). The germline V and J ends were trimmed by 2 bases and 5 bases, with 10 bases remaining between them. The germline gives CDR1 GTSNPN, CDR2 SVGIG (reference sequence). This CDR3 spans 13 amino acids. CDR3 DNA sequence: TGTGCCTGGAGTTCTCAGACAGATCAGCCCCAGCATTTT. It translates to CAWSSQTDQPQHF.

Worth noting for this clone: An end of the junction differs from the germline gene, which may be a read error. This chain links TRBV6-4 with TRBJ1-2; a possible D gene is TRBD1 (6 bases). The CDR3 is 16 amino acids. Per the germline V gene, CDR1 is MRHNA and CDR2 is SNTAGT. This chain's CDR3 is CASSYSQGPSNYGYTF. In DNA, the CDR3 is TGTGCCAGCAGTTACTCCCAGGGGCCCTCGAACTATGGCTACACCTTC.

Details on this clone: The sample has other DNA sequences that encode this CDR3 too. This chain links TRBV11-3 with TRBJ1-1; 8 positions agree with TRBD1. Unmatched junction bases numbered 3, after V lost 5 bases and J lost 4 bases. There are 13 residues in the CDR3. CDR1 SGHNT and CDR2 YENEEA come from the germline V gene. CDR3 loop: CASSRTGGTEAFF. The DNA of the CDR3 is TGTGCCAGCAGCAGAACAGGGGGCACTGAAGCTTTCTTT.

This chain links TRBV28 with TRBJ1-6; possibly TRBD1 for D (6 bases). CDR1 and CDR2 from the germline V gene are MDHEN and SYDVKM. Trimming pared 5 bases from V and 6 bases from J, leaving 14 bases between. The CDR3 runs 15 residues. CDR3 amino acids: CASSPSGVFNSPLHF. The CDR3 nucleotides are TGTGCCAGCAGTCCCTCAGGGGTGTTTAATTCACCCCTCCACTTT.

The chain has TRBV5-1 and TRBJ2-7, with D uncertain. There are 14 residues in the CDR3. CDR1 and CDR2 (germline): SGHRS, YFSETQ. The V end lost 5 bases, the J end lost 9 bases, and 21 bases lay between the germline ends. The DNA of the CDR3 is TGCGCCAGCAGTACGATGGGTCCTCCTACGGGGCAGTACTTC. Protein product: CASSTMGPPTGQYF.

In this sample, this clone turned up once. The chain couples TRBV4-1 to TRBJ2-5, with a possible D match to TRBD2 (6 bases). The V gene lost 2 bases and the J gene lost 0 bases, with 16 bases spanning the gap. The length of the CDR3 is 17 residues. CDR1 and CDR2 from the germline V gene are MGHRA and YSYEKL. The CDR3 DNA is TGCGCCAGCAGCCAATTGGGACTTCCCAAGGACCAAGAGACCCAGTACTTC. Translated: CASSQLGLPKDQETQYF.

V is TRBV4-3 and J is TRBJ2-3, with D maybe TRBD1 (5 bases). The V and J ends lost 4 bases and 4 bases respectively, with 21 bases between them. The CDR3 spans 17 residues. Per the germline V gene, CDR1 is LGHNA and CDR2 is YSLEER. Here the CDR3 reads CASSPRVGANPPDTQYF. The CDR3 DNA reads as TGCGCCAGCAGCCCCCGGGTTGGGGCCAATCCCCCAGATACGCAGTATTTT.

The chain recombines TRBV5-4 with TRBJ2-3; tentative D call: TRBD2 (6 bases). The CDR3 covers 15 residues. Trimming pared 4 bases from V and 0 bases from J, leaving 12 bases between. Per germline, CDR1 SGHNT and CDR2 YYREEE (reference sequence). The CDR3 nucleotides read TGTGCCAGCAGCCGGGGGATAGGAAGCACAGATACGCAGTATTTT. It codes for CASSRGIGSTDTQYF.

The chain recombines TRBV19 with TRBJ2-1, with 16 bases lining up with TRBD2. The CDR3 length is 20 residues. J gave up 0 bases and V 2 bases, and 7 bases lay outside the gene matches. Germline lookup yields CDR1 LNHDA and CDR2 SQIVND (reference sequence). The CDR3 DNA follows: TGTGCCAGTAGTATACCGGGACTAGCGGGGGGGCCCCGCTCCTACAATGAGCAGTTCTTC. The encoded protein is CASSIPGLAGGPRSYNEQFF.